This TCR beta chain derives from a study of cytomegalovirus exposure and HLA in healthy donors. With 60 Vbeta and 13 Jbeta primers, the PCR was carried out. The protocol was immunoSEQ multiplex PCR, while the TCRdb copy is restricted to in-frame clones and leaves out a portion. The sample holds more than 250,000 clones; about 87% are singletons and the top ten take about 2.3%. The V gene's germline CDR1 is LNHDA and CDR2 SQIVND (reference sequence). This CDR3 has 15 amino acids. V trimming: 5 bases; J trimming: 1 base; junction bases outside the gene matches: 2. This TCR was recovered from a woman aged 18-30 years in good health and CMV-seronegative. Sequencing was performed on PBMCs. This chain links TRBV19 with TRBJ2-7, with TRBD2 matching 13 bases. CDR3 protein: CASSVGLAGSYEQYF. The CDR3 bases are TGTGCCAGTAGTGTGGGACTAGCGGGGTCCTACGAGCAGTACTTC.